The rows below give T cell receptor beta chains drawn from one sample of a study of cytomegalovirus exposure and HLA in healthy donors. Repertoires were generated with immunoSEQ multiplex PCR, while TCRdb's copy carries only in-frame clones and drops some. The sample shows 160,000 or so clones, around 77% of them seen only once. Sample: PBMCs. The receptor set was obtained from a man aged 60 to 75 in good health and CMV-seronegative. Both conserved end residues are part of each CDR3. Each record gives: V gene, D gene, J gene, clone size, CDR3 DNA, CDR3 protein. A D gene is named only where the DNA matches it firmly. Where a row states a size, it is once, few, many or the class of an expanded clone; other rows omit it.

V gene: TRBV5-4
D gene: TRBD2
J gene: TRBJ2-2
clone size: -
CDR3 DNA: TGTGCCAGCAGCCTTAGCGGGAGAGCGGGCACCGGGGAGCTGTTTTTT
CDR3 protein: CASSLSGRAGTGELFF

V gene: TRBV5-1
D gene: TRBD1
J gene: TRBJ2-1
clone size: -
CDR3 DNA: TGCGCCAGTTCGACAGGGGTGAGATCCTACAATGAGCAGTTCTTC
CDR3 protein: CASSTGVRSYNEQFF

V gene: TRBV30
D gene: TRBD1
J gene: TRBJ1-4
clone size: -
CDR3 DNA: TGTGCCTGGAGGGTACAGGGGGTATCGGCAACTAATGAAAAACTGTTTTTT
CDR3 protein: CAWRVQGVSATNEKLFF

V gene: TRBV7-3
D gene: TRBD1
J gene: TRBJ1-2
clone size: -
CDR3 DNA: TGTGCCAGCAGCCTAGCGACAGGGGGCGGCTACACCTTC
CDR3 protein: CASSLATGGGYTF

V gene: TRBV30
D gene: TRBD2
J gene: TRBJ2-3
clone size: -
CDR3 DNA: TGTGCCTGGAGACGTGCCGGGACTAGCAATTTTGCAGATACGCAGTATTTT
CDR3 protein: CAWRRAGTSNFADTQYF

V gene: TRBV4-3
D gene: -
J gene: TRBJ2-3
clone size: -
CDR3 DNA: TGCGCCAGCAGCCAAGTCCTAGGGGGTCACACAGATACGCAGTATTTT
CDR3 protein: CASSQVLGGHTDTQYF

V gene: TRBV9
D gene: TRBD2
J gene: TRBJ2-1
clone size: once
CDR3 DNA: TGTGCCAGCAGCGTAGGACTAGCGGGAGCCGATGGTTCATACAATGAGCAGTTCTTC
CDR3 protein: CASSVGLAGADGSYNEQFF

V gene: TRBV2
D gene: -
J gene: TRBJ2-1
clone size: once
CDR3 DNA: TGTGCCAGCGAGGAGGGCTATGAGCAGTTCTTC
CDR3 protein: CASEEGYEQFF

V gene: TRBV6-5
D gene: -
J gene: TRBJ2-1
clone size: -
CDR3 DNA: TGTGCCAGCAGTTCCTTGGGCAGGGTCAATGAGCAGTTCTTC
CDR3 protein: CASSSLGRVNEQFF

V gene: TRBV10-3
D gene: -
J gene: TRBJ1-1
clone size: -
CDR3 DNA: TGTGCCATCAGTGACGCAGGGAGGGACACTGAAGCTTTCTTT
CDR3 protein: CAISDAGRDTEAFF

V gene: TRBV19
D gene: -
J gene: TRBJ2-7
clone size: -
CDR3 DNA: TGTGCCAGTAGTACCCCGGCGGGACTCAGCTACGAGCAGTACTTC
CDR3 protein: CASSTPAGLSYEQYF

V gene: TRBV10-3
D gene: TRBD1
J gene: TRBJ1-1
clone size: few
CDR3 DNA: TGTGCCATCAGTAATTCTAGGGGGACAGGGCCGAACACTGAAGCTTTCTTT
CDR3 protein: CAISNSRGTGPNTEAFF

V gene: TRBV5-1
D gene: -
J gene: TRBJ1-6
clone size: -
CDR3 DNA: TGCGCCAGCAGCTTAAAAGGACAGACCAATACCTCACCCCTCCACTTT
CDR3 protein: CASSLKGQTNTSPLHF

V gene: TRBV6-6
D gene: -
J gene: TRBJ2-7
clone size: -
CDR3 DNA: TGTGCCAGCAGTTACTCGGAGAATTACGAGCAGTACTTC
CDR3 protein: CASSYSENYEQYF

V gene: TRBV25-1
D gene: -
J gene: TRBJ2-1
clone size: once
CDR3 DNA: TGTGCCAGCACCCCCCCGGTGGGGCAGCCAAATGAGCAGTTCTTC
CDR3 protein: CASTPPVGQPNEQFF

V gene: TRBV19
D gene: TRBD1
J gene: TRBJ1-1
clone size: -
CDR3 DNA: TGTGCCAGTAGCATACAGGGGCACACTGAAGCTTTCTTT
CDR3 protein: CASSIQGHTEAFF

V gene: TRBV7-3
D gene: -
J gene: TRBJ2-2
clone size: -
CDR3 DNA: TGTGCCAGCAGCTTAACGCCTCCGCAGGGGACGTATCACGGGGAGCTGTTTTTT
CDR3 protein: CASSLTPPQGTYHGELFF

V gene: TRBV2
D gene: -
J gene: TRBJ2-6
clone size: -
CDR3 DNA: TGTGCCAGCAGAGGAGGCTCTGGGGCCAACGTCCTGACTTTC
CDR3 protein: CASRGGSGANVLTF

V gene: TRBV20-1
D gene: -
J gene: TRBJ2-5
clone size: -
CDR3 DNA: TGCAGTGGGAGCCATGAGACCCAGTACTTC
CDR3 protein: CSGSHETQYF

V gene: TRBV9
D gene: -
J gene: TRBJ2-2
clone size: -
CDR3 DNA: TGTGCCAGCAGCCCAACTAGCTTAGGGAACACCGGGGAGCTGTTTTTT
CDR3 protein: CASSPTSLGNTGELFF

V gene: TRBV5-1
D gene: -
J gene: TRBJ1-1
clone size: -
CDR3 DNA: TGCGCCAGCAGCTTAGGGGATCTGAACACTGAAGCTTTCTTT
CDR3 protein: CASSLGDLNTEAFF

V gene: TRBV7-9
D gene: -
J gene: TRBJ1-2
clone size: few
CDR3 DNA: TGTGCCAGCAGCCGGGGGTCGGGAGAGAATGGCTACACCTTC
CDR3 protein: CASSRGSGENGYTF

V gene: TRBV27
D gene: TRBD2
J gene: TRBJ2-1
clone size: -
CDR3 DNA: TGTGCCAGCAGTTCCGGGACTAGCGGGAGAAATGAGCAGTTCTTC
CDR3 protein: CASSSGTSGRNEQFF

V gene: TRBV29-1
D gene: -
J gene: TRBJ1-1
clone size: -
CDR3 DNA: TGCAGCGCAGACAGGAACACTGAAGCTTTCTTT
CDR3 protein: CSADRNTEAFF

V gene: TRBV7-9
D gene: TRBD1
J gene: TRBJ2-7
clone size: -
CDR3 DNA: TGTGCCAGCAGCATAAGACAGGGTCCAGCCTACGAGCAGTACTTC
CDR3 protein: CASSIRQGPAYEQYF

V gene: TRBV30
D gene: TRBD1
J gene: TRBJ1-5
clone size: -
CDR3 DNA: TGTGCCTGGGACAGGGACTCGAATCAGCCCCAGCATTTT
CDR3 protein: CAWDRDSNQPQHF

V gene: TRBV5-1
D gene: -
J gene: TRBJ2-7
clone size: once
CDR3 DNA: TGCGCCAGCAGCTTGGAACAGGGAAGAGGCGAGCAGTACTTC
CDR3 protein: CASSLEQGRGEQYF

V gene: TRBV5-4
D gene: TRBD2
J gene: TRBJ2-1
clone size: -
CDR3 DNA: TGTGCCAGTGCACTAGCGGGGCCCTACAATGAGCAGTTCTTC
CDR3 protein: CASALAGPYNEQFF

V gene: TRBV5-4
D gene: TRBD2
J gene: TRBJ2-2
clone size: once
CDR3 DNA: TGTGCCAGCAGCTTAGAGGCGGGAGGCGTTACCGGGGAGCTGTTTTTT
CDR3 protein: CASSLEAGGVTGELFF

V gene: TRBV2
D gene: TRBD1
J gene: TRBJ2-1
clone size: -
CDR3 DNA: TGTGCCGGTACCGGGACAGGGGGTTATGAGCAGTTCTTC
CDR3 protein: CAGTGTGGYEQFF

V gene: TRBV14
D gene: TRBD1
J gene: TRBJ1-6
clone size: -
CDR3 DNA: TGTGCCAGCAGCCAACGGACAGGGGGTTTTTCACCCCTCCACTTT
CDR3 protein: CASSQRTGGFSPLHF

V gene: TRBV7-8
D gene: TRBD1
J gene: TRBJ1-1
clone size: -
CDR3 DNA: TGTGCCAGCATGGACAGGGGGCGAAACACTGAAGCTTTCTTT
CDR3 protein: CASMDRGRNTEAFF

V gene: TRBV6-5
D gene: TRBD1
J gene: TRBJ1-5
clone size: -
CDR3 DNA: TGTGCCAGCAGTTCCCAACCGACAGGGCCAAATCAGCCCCAGCATTTT
CDR3 protein: CASSSQPTGPNQPQHF

V gene: TRBV19
D gene: -
J gene: TRBJ1-2
clone size: -
CDR3 DNA: TGTGCCAGTAGTATACAGGGATATGGCTACCCCTTC
CDR3 protein: CASSIQGYGYPF

V gene: TRBV7-9
D gene: TRBD1
J gene: TRBJ2-7
clone size: -
CDR3 DNA: TGTGCCAGCAGCTCAACACAGGGGGCGCGGGCCTACGAGCAGTACTTC
CDR3 protein: CASSSTQGARAYEQYF

V gene: TRBV4-1
D gene: -
J gene: TRBJ2-7
clone size: -
CDR3 DNA: TGCGCCGGGCCAGGGAAAGGGCTTTCCTACGAGCAGTACTTC
CDR3 protein: CAGPGKGLSYEQYF

V gene: TRBV19
D gene: TRBD2
J gene: TRBJ2-3
clone size: -
CDR3 DNA: TGTGCCAGTAGTAAACTAGCGGGCCCAGATACGCAGTATTTT
CDR3 protein: CASSKLAGPDTQYF

V gene: TRBV9
D gene: TRBD2
J gene: TRBJ2-2
clone size: -
CDR3 DNA: TGTGCCAGCAGCGTAGTTAGCGGGGGGGCCGGTTGGACCGGGGAGCTGTTTTTT
CDR3 protein: CASSVVSGGAGWTGELFF

V gene: TRBV9
D gene: -
J gene: TRBJ2-1
clone size: few
CDR3 DNA: TGTGCCAGCAGCGTGGATATACAGGGTTCAATCCAGGCCGATGAGCAGTTCTTC
CDR3 protein: CASSVDIQGSIQADEQFF

V gene: TRBV7-2
D gene: -
J gene: TRBJ2-7
clone size: -
CDR3 DNA: TGTGCCAGCAGCTTAAGCCTCGGGCAGGGCTACTACGAGCAGTACTTC
CDR3 protein: CASSLSLGQGYYEQYF

V gene: TRBV4-3
D gene: TRBD1
J gene: TRBJ1-2
clone size: once
CDR3 DNA: TGCGCCAGCAGCCAAGTAATGGACAGGCAAAACTATGGCTACACCTTC
CDR3 protein: CASSQVMDRQNYGYTF

V gene: TRBV5-1
D gene: TRBD1
J gene: TRBJ1-2
clone size: -
CDR3 DNA: TGCGCCAGCAGCCCCGGGACAGGGGTTTACTACACCTTC
CDR3 protein: CASSPGTGVYYTF

V gene: TRBV5-1
D gene: -
J gene: TRBJ2-7
clone size: -
CDR3 DNA: TGCGCCAGCAGCTTGGCCTGGCTAGTTGGCGAGCAGTACTTC
CDR3 protein: CASSLAWLVGEQYF

V gene: TRBV11-2
D gene: -
J gene: TRBJ2-3
clone size: -
CDR3 DNA: TGTGCCAGCAGCTTAGATCGTTCTTCAGATACGCAGTATTTT
CDR3 protein: CASSLDRSSDTQYF

V gene: TRBV25-1
D gene: TRBD1
J gene: TRBJ2-5
clone size: -
CDR3 DNA: TGTGCCAGCAGAGGACAGGGGGGTAGAGAGACCCAGTACTTC
CDR3 protein: CASRGQGGRETQYF

V gene: TRBV19
D gene: -
J gene: TRBJ2-1
clone size: once
CDR3 DNA: TGTGCCAGTAGTGGGCTAAGCTCCTACAATGAGCAGTTCTTC
CDR3 protein: CASSGLSSYNEQFF

V gene: TRBV10-1
D gene: TRBD2
J gene: TRBJ2-5
clone size: -
CDR3 DNA: TGCGCCAGCAGTGAGTCAGCGGGGGTCATACAAGAGACCCAGTACTTC
CDR3 protein: CASSESAGVIQETQYF

V gene: TRBV25-1
D gene: -
J gene: TRBJ1-2
clone size: -
CDR3 DNA: TGTGCCAGCAGTGAATTGGGGGGTAACTATGGCTACACCTTC
CDR3 protein: CASSELGGNYGYTF

V gene: TRBV5-6
D gene: TRBD1
J gene: TRBJ1-5
clone size: -
CDR3 DNA: TGTGCCAGCAGCATCGGGACAGGGGATCAGCCCCAGCATTTT
CDR3 protein: CASSIGTGDQPQHF

V gene: TRBV11-2
D gene: -
J gene: TRBJ2-7
clone size: -
CDR3 DNA: TGTGCCAGCAGCTTAGAAGCAACAGCCTCCTACGAGCAGTACTTC
CDR3 protein: CASSLEATASYEQYF

V gene: TRBV27
D gene: TRBD2
J gene: TRBJ2-3
clone size: -
CDR3 DNA: TGTGCCAGCAGTCGAGCCCCATCGAGAGCTAGCGGGGCTACTAGCACAGATACGCAGTATTTT
CDR3 protein: CASSRAPSRASGATSTDTQYF

V gene: TRBV28
D gene: TRBD2
J gene: TRBJ2-3
clone size: -
CDR3 DNA: TGTGCCAGCAGCGGCTGGTCGGCGGGAGGGACAGATACGCAGTATTTT
CDR3 protein: CASSGWSAGGTDTQYF

V gene: TRBV4-2
D gene: TRBD2
J gene: TRBJ2-7
clone size: -
CDR3 DNA: TGTGCCAGCAGCCACCTTAGCGGGAGTACCTCCTACGAGCAGTACTTC
CDR3 protein: CASSHLSGSTSYEQYF

V gene: TRBV6-5
D gene: -
J gene: TRBJ1-1
clone size: -
CDR3 DNA: TGTGCCAGCAGTTACTCGCGGGGGAGCACTGAAGCTTTCTTT
CDR3 protein: CASSYSRGSTEAFF

V gene: TRBV7-6
D gene: -
J gene: TRBJ1-1
clone size: few
CDR3 DNA: TGTGCCAGCAGCCTCGGGCAGGGATCTGAAGCTTTCTTT
CDR3 protein: CASSLGQGSEAFF

V gene: TRBV10-3
D gene: TRBD1
J gene: TRBJ2-5
clone size: -
CDR3 DNA: TGTGCCATCAGTGGGGACAGGGCCCAAGAGACCCAGTACTTC
CDR3 protein: CAISGDRAQETQYF

V gene: TRBV14
D gene: -
J gene: TRBJ1-2
clone size: -
CDR3 DNA: TGTGCCAGCAGCCCCGGGGATGGCTACACCTTC
CDR3 protein: CASSPGDGYTF

V gene: TRBV19
D gene: -
J gene: TRBJ1-6
clone size: -
CDR3 DNA: TGTGCCAGTAGTATACAGGAAGGGGCACCCCTCCACTTT
CDR3 protein: CASSIQEGAPLHF

V gene: TRBV21-1
D gene: -
J gene: TRBJ1-4
clone size: few
CDR3 DNA: TGTGCCAGCAGCAAGGTGTCAGGGGGGGAAAAACTGTTTTTT
CDR3 protein: CASSKVSGGEKLFF